These 5 T cell receptor beta chains were sequenced from one sample in a study of tissue T cells after allogeneic stem cell transplantation. Sample time point: mouse harvest day 14 after allogeneic transplant. The graft held 10^6 splenic CD5+ T cells and 10^7 T-cell-depleted bone marrow cells. Sequencing was performed with immunoSEQ multiplex PCR; in TCRdb, only in-frame clones are kept and a portion is missing. The data show 4,000 to 5,500 clones, with about 40% seen just once and roughly 23% held by the top ten. The specimen sequenced was gut tissue. These receptors all come from a female BALB/c mouse given C57BL/6 T cells with graft-versus-host disease after an allogeneic hematopoietic cell transplant.

Concerning this clone: The germline and genes are mouse ones. The read ends 1 residue before the CDR3 terminus; that terminus is restored from the germline J gene. The chain uses TRBV3 and TRBJ1-1; possibly TRBD1 for D (5 bases). V was trimmed by 2 bases and J by 3 bases, leaving 10 bases between them. The CDR3 contains 14 residues. The germline V gene has CDR1 SNHLY and CDR2 FYNGKV (reference sequence). CDR3 bases read: TGTGCCAGCAGCTTAAGAGACAGATACACAGAAGTCTTC. As protein: CASSLRDRYTEVF. The whole CDR3 reads CASSLRDRYTEVFF.

This clone is deemed medium-sized (0.01 to 0.1%). The gene names here belong to mouse. Read coverage stops 1 residue before the CDR3 terminus; the germline J gene supplies the remainder. This chain links TRBV12-2 with TRBJ1-4; D may be TRBD1 (6 bases). Germline CDR1 SGHLS, CDR2 HYDKME. This CDR3 has 15 amino acids. Trimming removed 1 base from V and 0 bases from J, with 8 bases in between. The CDR3 here is CASSLQGISNERLFF. CDR3 DNA (partial): TGTGCCAGCTCTCTACAGGGTATTTCCAACGAAAGATTATTT.

This clone has just a few counts. The gene symbols are mouse symbols. The CDR3 extends 1 residue past the end of the read, so its final part is completed from the germline J gene. This sequence joins TRBV26 and TRBJ1-2; D unclear. Between the trimmed V and J ends, which lost 4 bases and 1 base, there was a span of 4 bases. Germline CDR1 and CDR2: KGHPV and FQNQEV (reference sequence). The CDR3 is made up of 12 amino acids. The part of the CDR3 DNA that was read is TGTGCCAGCAGTCGACAAAACTCCGACTACACC. Residues: CASSRQNSDYT. The whole CDR3 protein is CASSRQNSDYTF. The full variable domain, its missing parts supplied by reference TRBV26 and TRBJ1-2, is NSKVIQTPRYLVKGQGQKAKMRCIPEKGHPVVFWYQQNKNNEFKFLINFQNQEVLQQIDMTEKRFSAECPSNSPCSLEIQSSEAGDSALYLCASSRQNSDYTFGSGTRLLVI.

To note about this clone: Gene names follow the mouse nomenclature. The CDR3 end falls 1 residue outside the read, so it is completed with the germline J gene. V and J are TRBV4 and TRBJ1-4, with TRBD1 matching 7 bases. V lost 5 bases, J lost 3 bases, and 6 bases stayed unmatched. This CDR3 region has 15 residues. Germline V gives CDR1 LGHDT, CDR2 YNNKQL (reference sequence). Incomplete CDR3 DNA: TGTGCCAGCAGCGACCGGGACAGAACCAACGAAAGATTATTT. This codes for CASSDRDRTNERLF. The CDR3 in full is CASSDRDRTNERLFF.

Of note for this clone: Gene names follow the mouse nomenclature. The DNA ends 1 residue before the CDR3 does, and the rest of the CDR3 is filled in from the germline J gene. This chain joins TRBV26 and TRBJ2-4, with D hard to call. CDR1 KGHPV and CDR2 FQNQEV come from the germline V gene (reference sequence). The CDR3 loop spans 14 amino acids. Trimming removed 2 bases from V and 0 bases from J, with 6 bases in between. The CDR3 DNA, read in part, is TGTGCCAGCAGTCTGAGTGCTAGTCAAAACACCTTGTAC. It is translated as CASSLSASQNTLY. The CDR3 in its entirety is CASSLSASQNTLYF.